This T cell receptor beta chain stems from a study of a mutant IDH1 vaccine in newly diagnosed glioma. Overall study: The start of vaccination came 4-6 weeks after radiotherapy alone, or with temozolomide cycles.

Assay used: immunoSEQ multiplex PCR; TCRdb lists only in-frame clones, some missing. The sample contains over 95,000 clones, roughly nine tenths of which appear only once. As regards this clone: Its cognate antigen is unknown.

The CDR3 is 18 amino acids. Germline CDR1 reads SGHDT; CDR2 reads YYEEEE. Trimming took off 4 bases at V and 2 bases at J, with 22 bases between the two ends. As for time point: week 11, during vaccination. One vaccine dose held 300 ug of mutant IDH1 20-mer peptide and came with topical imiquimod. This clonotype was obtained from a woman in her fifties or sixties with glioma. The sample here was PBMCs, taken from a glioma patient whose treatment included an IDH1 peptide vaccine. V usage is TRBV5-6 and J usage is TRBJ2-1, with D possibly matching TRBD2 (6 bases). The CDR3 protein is CASSPKSGWGGPYNEQFF. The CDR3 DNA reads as TGTGCCAGCAGCCCAAAAAGCGGTTGGGGAGGACCCTACAATGAGCAGTTCTTC.